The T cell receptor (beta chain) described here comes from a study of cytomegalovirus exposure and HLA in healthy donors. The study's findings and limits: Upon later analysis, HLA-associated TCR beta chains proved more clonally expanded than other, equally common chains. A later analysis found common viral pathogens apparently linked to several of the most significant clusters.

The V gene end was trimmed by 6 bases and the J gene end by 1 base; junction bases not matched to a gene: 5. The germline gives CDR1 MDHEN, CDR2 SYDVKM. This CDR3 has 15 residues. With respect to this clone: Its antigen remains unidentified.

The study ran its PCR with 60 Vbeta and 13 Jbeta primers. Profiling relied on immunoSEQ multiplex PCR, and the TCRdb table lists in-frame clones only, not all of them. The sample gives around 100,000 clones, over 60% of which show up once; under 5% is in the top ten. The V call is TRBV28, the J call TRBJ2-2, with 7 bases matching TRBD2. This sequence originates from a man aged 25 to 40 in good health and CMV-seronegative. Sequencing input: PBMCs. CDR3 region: CASSPSGVNTGELFF. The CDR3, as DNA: TGTGCCAGCAGCCCCAGCGGGGTGAACACCGGGGAGCTGTTTTTT.